The 4 T cell receptor beta chains below come from one sample, sequenced in a study of early T cells in non-severe SARS-CoV-2 infection. One entry per CDR3 protein, called by TCRdb with MiXCR from the 5' RACE reads. The repertoire holds roughly 52,000 distinct CDR3 sequences, with around 8% as singletons. Sample: whole blood. The origin of the receptors is an adult who was a healthcare worker with PCR-confirmed SARS-CoV-2 infection or an uninfected control (not recorded which).

This clonotype has a count of ten or more. The J gene is TRBJ1-4, the V gene TRBV19; 7 nucleotides line up with TRBD1. The CDR3 is 15 amino acids. Germline trimming cut 4 bases from V and 5 bases from J; bases unmatched to any gene: 7. Germline-derived CDR1 and CDR2 are LNHDA and SQIVND (reference sequence). CDR3 in DNA: TGTGCCAGTAGTACCGAGGGGGCTTCCAATGAAAAACTGTTTTTT. Amino acid sequence: CASSTEGASNEKLFF.

This clonotype was detected ten times or more. This chain uses TRBV12-5 with TRBJ2-1; D perhaps matches TRBD1 (6 bases). CDR1 and CDR2 from the germline V gene are LGHNT and FRNRAP. CDR3 length: 14 amino acids. Trimming removed 5 bases from V and 7 bases from J, with 15 bases in between. The CDR3 spells CASGPLGRGNEQFF. The CDR3 DNA reads TGTGCTAGTGGTCCCCTCGGCAGGGGAAATGAGCAGTTCTTC.

This clonotype was found many times. The rearrangement links TRBV7-9 to TRBJ2-2, with TRBD2 matching 9 bases. Trimming removed 4 bases from V and 4 bases from J; junction bases left unmatched: 7. The CDR3 has 16 residues. Germline-derived CDR1 and CDR2 are SEHNR and FQNEAQ (reference sequence). CDR3 in amino acids: CASSSLAGKGTGELFF. CDR3 DNA sequence: TGTGCCAGCAGCTCCCTAGCGGGAAAGGGCACCGGGGAGCTGTTTTTT.

In its sample, this clonotype was seen a few times. This chain connects TRBV9 to TRBJ2-3, with D perhaps TRBD1 (7 bases). Trimming took off 6 bases at V and 5 bases at J, with 19 bases between the two ends. The CDR3 is 15 amino acids. Germline V gene lookup returns CDR1 SGDLS and CDR2 YYNGEE. CDR3 DNA sequence: TGTGCCAGCACTAGAGGGGGCAGGGGAGGAGATACGCAGTATTTT. Its translation: CASTRGGRGGDTQYF.